Shown below are 29 T cell receptor beta chains from a single sample sequenced in a study of shared clonotypes between healthy human individuals. Generated by immunoSEQ multiplex PCR, the TCRdb table keeps only in-frame clones and is missing some. The table shows some 2,000,000 clones, with roughly 95% occurring only once. The sequenced sample consisted of naive CD4+ T cells sorted from blood. Subset of the sample: CD45RA+ positively selected. These receptors originate from a man younger than 35 in good health.

The chain has TRBV30 and TRBJ1-2; tentatively, D is TRBD1 (6 bases). Germline loops: CDR1 GTSNPN, CDR2 SVGIG (reference sequence). V was shortened by 4 bases and J by 8 bases, with 17 bases between the two germline ends. The CDR3 runs 13 residues. DNA for the CDR3: TGTGCCTGGATGAGAGGCCAGCAGGGGGGCTACACCTTC. Its protein product is CAWMRGQQGGYTF.

The chain carries TRBV30 and TRBJ1-1; a weak D match, TRBD1 (5 bases). CDR1 GTSNPN and CDR2 SVGIG come from the germline V gene (reference sequence). The CDR3 consists of 13 residues. V lost 0 bases and J lost 6, with 11 bases in between. CDR3 nucleotides: TGTGCCTGGAGTGTACTGAGGGGTTCTGAAGCTTTCTTT. Its translation is CAWSVLRGSEAFF.

This rearrangement joins TRBV2 to TRBJ2-5, with 9 positions matching TRBD2. The V gene end was trimmed by 8 bases and the J gene end by 5 bases; junction bases not matched to a gene: 12. The germline CDR1 and CDR2 sequences are SNHLY and FYNNEI. The CDR3 consists of 15 residues. Written as DNA, the CDR3 is TGTGCCAGCCGTAGAGCGGGGGGCCCCCCCGAGACCCAGTACTTC. It yields the protein CASRRAGGPPETQYF.

CDR3 region: CASSMVRGLNEQFF. The CDR3, as DNA: TGTGCCAGTAGTATGGTCAGGGGGTTGAATGAGCAGTTCTTC. J is TRBJ2-1 and V is TRBV19; 7 nucleotides agree with TRBD1. CDR1 and CDR2 from the germline V gene are LNHDA and SQIVND (reference sequence). The CDR3 totals 14 residues. Unmatched junction bases numbered 6, after V lost 3 bases and J lost 7 bases.

The chain employs TRBV13 and TRBJ1-2; D unclear. Trimming took 0 bases from V and 6 from J, leaving 8 bases between them. Germline values: CDR1 PRHDT, CDR2 FYEKMQ (reference sequence). This CDR3 is 13 amino acids long. Here the CDR3 reads CASSLGDRDGYTF. For the CDR3, the DNA is TGTGCCAGCAGCTTAGGCGATAGGGATGGCTACACCTTC.

The rearrangement links TRBV18 to TRBJ1-1, with D tentatively TRBD1 (5 bases). Trimming stripped 3 bases from V and 4 bases from J, with 12 bases between. Per germline, CDR1 KGHSH and CDR2 LQKENI. The length of the CDR3 is 14 residues. The CDR3 nucleotides read TGTGCCAGCTCACCCGTTTCAGGGTTCACTGAAGCTTTCTTT. Translation gives CASSPVSGFTEAFF.

The rearrangement uses TRBV28 and TRBJ2-7; D perhaps matches TRBD2 (5 bases). CDR3 length: 16 amino acids. V was cut by 6 bases and J by 4 bases, with 22 bases left in between. From germline, CDR1 is MDHEN and CDR2 SYDVKM. The CDR3 region has the DNA TGTGCCAGCAGCCCCTCAAGAGGGTCGAATAGTTACGAGCAGTACTTC. Its translation: CASSPSRGSNSYEQYF.

The chain has TRBV6-5 and TRBJ2-3, with TRBD1 identical over 8 bases. The germline V gene encodes CDR1 MNHEY and CDR2 SVGAGI. The CDR3 covers 13 residues. The ends lost 2 bases at V and 5 bases at J; junction bases unmatched: 0. The CDR3 sequence is CASSYGTGDTQYF. DNA for the CDR3: TGTGCCAGCAGTTACGGGACAGGAGATACGCAGTATTTT.

V is TRBV5-1 and J is TRBJ2-2; D is perhaps TRBD1 (6 bases). The CDR3 has 18 amino acids. The V gene's germline CDR1 is SGHRS and CDR2 YFSETQ. Trimming took 0 bases from V and 2 from J, leaving 17 bases between them. CDR3 region: CASSLEVRTAFNTGELFF. The CDR3, as DNA: TGCGCCAGCAGCTTGGAGGTCAGGACAGCCTTCAACACCGGGGAGCTGTTTTTT.

The sample holds one count of this clone. The CDR3 region has the DNA TGTGCCAGTTGGTTGGTCGCCTACACCTTC. This translates into CASWLVAYTF. The chain joins TRBV11-2 to TRBJ1-2; D is unclear. The V gene lost 9 bases and the J gene lost 10 bases, with 12 bases spanning the gap. The CDR3 is 10 amino acids. Per the germline V gene, CDR1 is SGHAT and CDR2 is FQNNGV.

This sequence joins TRBV11-2 and TRBJ1-4, with D uncertain. V lost 0 bases to trimming and J lost 0 bases, with 8 bases between them. CDR3 length: 16 amino acids. CDR1 and CDR2 (germline): SGHAT, FQNNGV. The CDR3 DNA is TGTGCCAGCAGCTTAGAGGGGAATCCAACTAATGAAAAACTGTTTTTT. This gives the protein CASSLEGNPTNEKLFF.

V and J are TRBV7-2 and TRBJ2-7; 10 bases fit TRBD2. The CDR3 totals 17 residues. Looked up from germline, CDR1 is SGHTA and CDR2 is FQGNSA. V shed 5 bases, J shed 2 bases, and the junction held 12 bases outside the gene matches. CDR3 loop: CASSPQILAGDTYEQYF. The DNA of the CDR3 is TGTGCCAGCAGCCCCCAAATCCTAGCGGGAGATACCTACGAGCAGTACTTC. The entire variable domain, with the rest obtained from reference TRBV7-2 and TRBJ2-7, is as follows: GAGVSQSPSNKVTEKGKDVELRCDPISGHTALYWYRQSLGQGLEFLIYFQGNSAPDKSGLPSDRFSAERTGGSVSTLTIQRTQQEDSAVYLCASSPQILAGDTYEQYFGPGTRLTVT.

The chain links TRBV4-3 to TRBJ2-1; D gene unclear. Germline values: CDR1 LGHNA, CDR2 YSLEER. V was trimmed by 0 bases and J by 8 bases, leaving 8 bases between them. The CDR3 length is 13 residues. CDR3 in amino acids: CASSQDFRDEQFF. CDR3 nucleotides: TGCGCCAGCAGCCAAGACTTCCGGGATGAGCAGTTCTTC.

The chain is built from TRBV28 and TRBJ1-5; D might be TRBD1 (5 bases). Germline CDR1 MDHEN, CDR2 SYDVKM. This CDR3 has 16 amino acids. Trimming took 8 bases from V and 0 from J, leaving 17 bases between them. CDR3 bases: TGTGCCAGCTGTAGGGGAGGGGCGGATAGCAATCAGCCCCAGCATTTT. This encodes CASCRGGADSNQPQHF.

The chain has TRBV5-1 and TRBJ2-7, with TRBD1 matching over 7 bases. The trim removed 2 bases at V and 3 bases at J, leaving 5 bases unmatched. Germline assignment: CDR1 SGHRS and CDR2 YFSETQ. The CDR3 is 14 amino acids. CDR3: CASSFGRGYYEQYF. DNA of the CDR3: TGCGCCAGCAGCTTTGGCAGGGGGTACTACGAGCAGTACTTC. Based on the CDR3 plus reference TRBV5-1 and TRBJ2-7, the full variable domain is KAGVTQTPRYLIKTRGQQVTLSCSPISGHRSVSWYQQTPGQGLQFLFEYFSETQRNKGNFPGRFSGRQFSNSRSEMNVSTLELGDSALYLCASSFGRGYYEQYFGPGTRLTVT.

This sequence joins TRBV11-2 and TRBJ2-7, with 11 bases lining up with TRBD2. This CDR3 contains 16 residues. J lost 3 bases, V lost 5 bases, and 9 bases had no gene match. CDR1 SGHAT and CDR2 FQNNGV come from the germline V gene. The DNA for the CDR3 is TGTGCCAGCAGCCCGAGAGGACTAGCGGGTCTCTACGAGCAGTACTTC. Amino acid sequence: CASSPRGLAGLYEQYF.

With regard to this clone: Other DNA sequences in the sample encode the same CDR3. The J gene is TRBJ1-5, the V gene TRBV4-1; D is ambiguous. The CDR3 consists of 15 residues. Trimming left V 1 base short and J 0 bases short, with 7 bases between. CDR1 is MGHRA, CDR2 YSYEKL, per germline. The DNA for the CDR3 is TGCGCCAGCAGCCAAGGTGACGGTAGCAATCAGCCCCAGCATTTT. Protein product: CASSQGDGSNQPQHF.

V and J are TRBV7-2 and TRBJ2-5; TRBD2 agrees at 10 bases. The CDR3 loop spans 15 amino acids. V trimming: 4 bases; J trimming: 9 bases; junction bases outside the gene matches: 11. Germline lookup yields CDR1 SGHTA and CDR2 FQGNSA. Here the CDR3 reads CASSYVLAGEWAQYF. The CDR3 DNA follows: TGTGCCAGCAGCTACGTGCTAGCGGGAGAGTGGGCCCAGTACTTC.

The gene calls are TRBV10-2 and TRBJ2-2, with D uncertain. In germline, CDR1 is WSHSY, CDR2 SAAADI. The CDR3 runs 11 residues. V was cut by 3 bases and J by 7 bases, with 3 bases left in between. CDR3 sequence (DNA): TGCGCCAGCAGTGATGGCGGGGAGCTGTTTTTT. Translation gives CASSDGGELFF.

A single count supports this clone. The chain joins TRBV5-6 to TRBJ2-1, with 9 bases aligning to TRBD1. With V trimmed by 9 bases and J by 8 bases, 12 bases remained unmatched. Germline CDR1 SGHDT, CDR2 YYEEEE. This CDR3 comprises 14 residues. The DNA of the CDR3 is TGTGCCACCAGAGGGACAGGGAGGATGGATGAGCAGTTCTTC. This sequence encodes CATRGTGRMDEQFF.

The chain links TRBV6-1 to TRBJ2-3, with D perhaps TRBD2 (6 bases). Trimming shortened V by 7 bases and J by 1 base, and 9 bases separated the two germline ends. Germline CDR1 is MNHNS and CDR2 is SASEGT. This CDR3 contains 13 residues. CDR3: CASMGGGTDTQYF. As DNA, the CDR3 is TGTGCCAGCATGGGGGGTGGCACAGATACGCAGTATTTT.

The J gene is TRBJ2-7, the V gene TRBV21-1; the D call TRBD1 from the table was never checked on the DNA. TRBV21-1 is noted as a pseudogene. The CDR3 contains 17 residues. The CDR3, as DNA: TGTGCCAGCAGCAACCCAACGACAGGGACCTTCTCCTACGAGCAGTACTTC. Its protein is CASSNPTTGTFSYEQYF.

V is TRBV19 and J is TRBJ1-5; TRBD1 agrees at 7 bases. V was clipped by 3 bases and J by 4 bases; unmatched bases: 3. CDR1 and CDR2 (germline): LNHDA, SQIVND (reference sequence). This CDR3 is built from 14 residues. The DNA for the CDR3 is TGTGCCAGTAGTATCGGGACAGCGAATCAGCCCCAGCATTTT. This encodes CASSIGTANQPQHF.

As to this clone: Other DNA sequences of this sample code for an identical CDR3. V gene TRBV6-5 combines with J gene TRBJ1-6, with D hard to call. This CDR3 comprises 12 residues. Germline CDR1 reads MNHEY; CDR2 reads SVGAGI. Trimming pared 3 bases from V and 6 bases from J, leaving 3 bases between. The CDR3 sequence: CASSYANSPLHF. The CDR3, as DNA: TGTGCCAGCAGTTATGCTAATTCACCCCTCCACTTT.

The genes are TRBV4-2 and TRBJ2-3; 11 nucleotides align to TRBD2. V dropped 6 bases and J dropped 5; count of bases not matched to a gene: 10. The germline V gene encodes CDR1 LGHNA and CDR2 YNFKEQ. This CDR3 has 16 amino acids. The CDR3 spells CASSILAGGQGDTQYF. The DNA for the CDR3 is TGTGCCAGCAGTATCCTAGCGGGGGGTCAGGGAGATACGCAGTATTTT.

The genes are TRBV28 and TRBJ1-2; unclear D gene. V lost 4 bases to trimming and J lost 8 bases, with 11 bases between them. The CDR3 is 12 residues long. The germline CDR1 and CDR2 sequences are MDHEN and SYDVKM. CDR3 bases: TGTGCCAGCAGTTGGCGGAGCGGAGGCTACACCTTC. Translation: CASSWRSGGYTF.

The CDR3 here is CASSLGLVADTQYF. Here the CDR3 DNA reads TGCGCCAGCAGCTTGGGGCTAGTGGCAGATACGCAGTATTTT. This chain links TRBV5-1 with TRBJ2-3, with D hard to call. Trimming removed 0 bases from V and 4 bases from J, with 9 bases in between. Per the germline V gene, CDR1 is SGHRS and CDR2 is YFSETQ. This CDR3 is 14 amino acids long.

J is TRBJ1-6 and V is TRBV5-4; D is unresolved. This CDR3 is 16 amino acids long. The germline gives CDR1 SGHNT, CDR2 YYREEE (reference sequence). The V and J ends lost 4 bases and 0 bases respectively, with 11 bases between them. The CDR3 DNA sequence: TGTGCCAGCAGCCCGAGCCTGAGCTCCTATAATTCACCCCTCCACTTT. The encoded protein is CASSPSLSSYNSPLHF.

This chain links TRBV4-1 with TRBJ2-1; 9 nucleotides match TRBD2. In germline, CDR1 is MGHRA, CDR2 YSYEKL. The V gene end was trimmed by 6 bases and the J gene end by 6 bases; junction bases not matched to a gene: 6. This CDR3 contains 14 residues. The CDR3 here is CASSAGGLGNEQFF. CDR3 coding DNA: TGCGCCAGCAGTGCGGGGGGGCTGGGCAATGAGCAGTTCTTC.